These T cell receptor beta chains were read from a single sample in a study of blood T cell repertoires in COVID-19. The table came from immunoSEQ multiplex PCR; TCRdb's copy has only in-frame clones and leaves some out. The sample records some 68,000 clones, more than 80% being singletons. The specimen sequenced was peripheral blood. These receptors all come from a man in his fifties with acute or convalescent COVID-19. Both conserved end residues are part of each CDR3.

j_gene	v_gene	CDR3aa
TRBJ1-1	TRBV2	CASSEDRGGTEAFF
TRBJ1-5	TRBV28	CASISSDRGRQPQHF
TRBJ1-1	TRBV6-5	CASSFRGTEAFF
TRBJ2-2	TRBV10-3	CAISESQASISTDTGELFF
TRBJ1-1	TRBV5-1	CASSLVQGTEAFF
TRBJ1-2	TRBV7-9	CASSSGQLTYGYTF
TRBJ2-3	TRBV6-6	CASRGLAEITDTQYF
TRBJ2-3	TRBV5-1	CASSFLEADTQYF
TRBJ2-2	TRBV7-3	CASRFSGSSTGELFF
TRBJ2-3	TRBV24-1	CATSDLELGGTDTQYF
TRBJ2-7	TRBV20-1	CSASSASGSNPAGEQYF
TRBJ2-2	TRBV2	CASISGGNTGELFF
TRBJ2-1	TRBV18	CASSPPGTRLNEQFF
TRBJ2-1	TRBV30	CAWSPSSSGPYVFSYNEQFF
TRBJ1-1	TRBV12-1	CASRFWGCSDRNTEAFF
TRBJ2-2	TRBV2	CASHGTSGFSTGELFF
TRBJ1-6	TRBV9	CASSPGTGGYNSPLHF
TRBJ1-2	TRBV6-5	CASKLDRGDFYGYTF
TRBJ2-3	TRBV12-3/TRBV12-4	CASSHQTDTQYF
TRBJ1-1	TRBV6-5	CASRTRGGLNTEAFF
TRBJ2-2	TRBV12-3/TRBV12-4	CASSLTGSGELFF